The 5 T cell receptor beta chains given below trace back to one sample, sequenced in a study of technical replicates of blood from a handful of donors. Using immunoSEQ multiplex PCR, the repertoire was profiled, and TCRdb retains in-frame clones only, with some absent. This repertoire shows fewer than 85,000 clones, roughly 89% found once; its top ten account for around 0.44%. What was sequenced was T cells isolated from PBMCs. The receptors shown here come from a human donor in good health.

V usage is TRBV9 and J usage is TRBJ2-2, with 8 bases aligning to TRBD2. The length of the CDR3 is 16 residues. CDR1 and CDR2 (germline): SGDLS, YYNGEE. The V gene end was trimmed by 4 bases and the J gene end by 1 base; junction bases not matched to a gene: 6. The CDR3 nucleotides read TGTGCCAGCAGCCTCTACGGGAGGGAGAACACCGGGGAGCTGTTTTTT. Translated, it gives CASSLYGRENTGELFF.

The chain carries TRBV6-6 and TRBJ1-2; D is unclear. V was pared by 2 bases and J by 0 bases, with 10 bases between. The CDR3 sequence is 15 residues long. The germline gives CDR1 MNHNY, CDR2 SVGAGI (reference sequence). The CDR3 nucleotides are TGTGCCAGCAGTTACGCGGGAACGGCTAACTATGGCTACACCTTC. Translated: CASSYAGTANYGYTF.

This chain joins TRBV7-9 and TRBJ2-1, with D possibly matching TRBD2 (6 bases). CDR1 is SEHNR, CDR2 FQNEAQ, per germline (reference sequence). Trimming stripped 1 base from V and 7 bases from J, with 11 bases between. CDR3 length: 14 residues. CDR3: CASSLEFSGNEQFF. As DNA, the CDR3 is TGTGCCAGCAGCTTAGAATTCAGCGGGAATGAGCAGTTCTTC.

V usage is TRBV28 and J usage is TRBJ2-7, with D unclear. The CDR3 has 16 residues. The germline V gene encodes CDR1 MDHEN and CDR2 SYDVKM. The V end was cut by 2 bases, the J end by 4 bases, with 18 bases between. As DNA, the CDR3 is TGTGCCAGCAGTTTAGTGACAAACGCCATAACGTACGAGCAGTACTTC. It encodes CASSLVTNAITYEQYF.

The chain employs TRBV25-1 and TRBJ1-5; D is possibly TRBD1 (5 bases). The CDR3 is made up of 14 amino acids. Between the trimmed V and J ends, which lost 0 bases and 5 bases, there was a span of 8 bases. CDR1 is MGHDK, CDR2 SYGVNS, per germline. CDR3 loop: CASSEYGGDQPQHF. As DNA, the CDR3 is TGTGCCAGCAGTGAATACGGGGGTGATCAGCCCCAGCATTTT.